This T cell receptor beta chain is drawn from a study of shared clonotypes between healthy human individuals. As to this clone: Its antigen is not identified.

Sequencing used immunoSEQ multiplex PCR; TCRdb keeps in-frame clones, though not all of them. The table includes about 2 million clones, 95% detected once. The CDR3 runs to 13 residues. Germline values: CDR1 MNHNY, CDR2 SVGAGI (reference sequence). V gave up 0 bases and J gave up 10 bases, with 10 bases separating them. Regarding the study as a whole: Around 5% of naive CD4 clonotypes were common to a handful of donors. Rarefaction showed sorted-subset sequencing was incomplete despite large depth.

Donors were Caucasian adults residing in Nashville, Tennessee, USA. This TCR was recovered from a man between 18 and 35 years old in good health. Source material: naive CD4+ T cells sorted from blood. Subset indicated: CD45RA+ positively selected. The chain couples TRBV6-6 to TRBJ1-5; D call uncertain. The CDR3 DNA is TGTGCCAGCAGTTACTCGCCGACGGTCCCCCAGCATTTT. Protein product: CASSYSPTVPQHF.